This T cell receptor (beta chain) is drawn from a study of early T cells in non-severe SARS-CoV-2 infection. Using its own MiXCR run on the 5' RACE reads, TCRdb lists one record per CDR3 protein. This sample has about 77,000 distinct CDR3 sequences; roughly 9.6% occur once, and the top ten carry approximately 4.9%. The CDR3 is 15 amino acids. The germline V gene has CDR1 LNHDA and CDR2 SQIVND (reference sequence). J was trimmed by 2 bases and V by 10 bases; bases with no gene match: 10. Material: whole blood. The sequence was collected from an adult who was a healthcare worker with PCR-confirmed SARS-CoV-2 infection or an uninfected control (not recorded which). This chain connects TRBV19 to TRBJ2-2; 7 bases align to TRBD2. CDR3 region: CATKLAGANTGELFF. In DNA form, the CDR3 reads TGTGCCACCAAATTAGCGGGCGCCAACACCGGGGAGCTGTTTTTT.